What follows describes a single T cell receptor (beta chain). The germline V gene has CDR1 SGHTA and CDR2 FQGTGA. Trimming removed 4 bases at V and 5 bases at J, with 11 bases between. This CDR3 comprises 13 residues. Assay: immunoSEQ multiplex PCR; the TCRdb copy retains only in-frame clones and omits some. The sample lists approximately 44,000 clones, about nine tenths seen once, with approximately 14% in the top ten. The data are from a study of OX40 agonist ivuxolimab in advanced cancers. Study-level background: Partial responses, seen in three patients, involved one hepatocellular carcinoma and two cutaneous melanomas.

This chain links TRBV7-3 with TRBJ2-5; D remains ambiguous. The input for sequencing was CD4+ or CD8+ T cells sorted from blood, taken in a trial of the OX40 agonist ivuxolimab. The sequence came from an adult with an advanced solid tumor such as melanoma, head and neck, liver or kidney cancer. CDR3 coding DNA: TGTGCCAGCAGCTCCGGAAAGATGGAGACCCAGTACTTC. Protein sequence: CASSSGKMETQYF.